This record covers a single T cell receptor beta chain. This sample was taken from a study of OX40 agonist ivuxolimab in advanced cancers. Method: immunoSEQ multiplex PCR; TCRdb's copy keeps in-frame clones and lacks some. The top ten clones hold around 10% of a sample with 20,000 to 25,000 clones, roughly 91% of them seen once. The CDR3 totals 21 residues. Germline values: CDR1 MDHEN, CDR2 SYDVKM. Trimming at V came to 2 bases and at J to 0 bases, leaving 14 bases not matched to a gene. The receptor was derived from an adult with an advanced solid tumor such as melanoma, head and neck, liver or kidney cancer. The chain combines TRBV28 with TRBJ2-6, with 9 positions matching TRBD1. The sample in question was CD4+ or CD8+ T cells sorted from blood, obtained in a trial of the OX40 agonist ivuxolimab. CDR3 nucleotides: TGTGCCAGCAGTTTAGGCGGACAGGGGAAAAAAATCCCCTCTGGGGCCAACGTCCTGACTTTC. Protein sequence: CASSLGGQGKKIPSGANVLTF.